This T cell receptor (beta chain) appears in the sequencing data of a study of blood T cell repertoires in COVID-19. Study summary: From the United States, Italy and Spain came samples of acute and convalescent COVID-19. From T cells, B-cell-depleted T cells, or PBMCs came the material, which was cDNA or gDNA.

Authors' methods: Estimated nucleated cell counts came from reference gene primer amplification. TCRdb keeps only in-frame clones here, not all; method: immunoSEQ multiplex PCR. Clone size and V and J calls were adopted from that table, with D and trimming inferred from the DNA. The data hold roughly 71,000 clones, with around 80% observed a single time. V lost 0 bases, J lost 6 bases, and 5 bases stayed unmatched. CDR3 size: 15 residues. Per germline, CDR1 SGHRS and CDR2 YFSETQ. This rearrangement joins TRBV5-1 to TRBJ2-3; 9 nucleotides align to TRBD1. The TCR originated in a man in his sixties or seventies who had recovered from COVID-19. The sample consisted of peripheral blood. The CDR3: CASSLGGQGADTQYF. The CDR3 DNA is TGCGCCAGCAGCTTGGGGGGACAGGGTGCCGATACGCAGTATTTT. The whole variable domain, filled in from reference TRBV5-1 and TRBJ2-3, reads KAGVTQTPRYLIKTRGQQVTLSCSPISGHRSVSWYQQTPGQGLQFLFEYFSETQRNKGNFPGRFSGRQFSNSRSEMNVSTLELGDSALYLCASSLGGQGADTQYFGPGTRLTVL.